Sequencing of this T cell receptor (beta chain) was carried out in a study of shared clonotypes between healthy human individuals. Sequenced by immunoSEQ multiplex PCR; TCRdb stores in-frame clones only, minus some. The repertoire has about 680,000 clones, less than 80% of them found once; the top ten carry 1.8%. CDR1 and CDR2 from the germline V gene are SGHNT and YENEEA. This CDR3 comprises 14 residues. V was clipped by 8 bases and J by 3 bases, with 16 bases between them. The specimen was memory CD4+ T cells sorted from blood. Subset specified: CD45RA-negative fraction. The clonotype was recovered from a woman in her 30s in good health. The chain is built from TRBV11-3 and TRBJ1-1; D call uncertain. The CDR3 loop reads CASSSGSGHTEAFF. CDR3 sequence (DNA): TGTGCCAGCTCGTCTGGGAGCGGACACACTGAAGCTTTCTTT.